This T cell receptor beta chain was found in a study of blood T cell repertoires in COVID-19. Study processing details: Cell counts per sample came from amplifying reference gene primers. Method: immunoSEQ multiplex PCR; TCRdb's copy keeps in-frame clones and lacks some. Clone size and the V and J calls come from that table; the DNA yielded D and trimming. The table has tens of thousands of clones, around 80% seen once. This clone has a single count. The CDR3 has 15 amino acids. Germline values: CDR1 SGHRS, CDR2 YFSETQ. Trimming removed 2 bases from V and 0 bases from J; junction bases left unmatched: 3.

The chain is built from TRBV5-1 and TRBJ1-2; TRBD1 matches at 8 bases. The specimen sequenced was peripheral blood. The sequence derives from a woman aged 80 or older with acute or convalescent COVID-19. CDR3 nucleotides: TGCGCCAGCAGCTTCTGGGACAGGACTAACTATGGCTACACCTTC. Protein sequence: CASSFWDRTNYGYTF.